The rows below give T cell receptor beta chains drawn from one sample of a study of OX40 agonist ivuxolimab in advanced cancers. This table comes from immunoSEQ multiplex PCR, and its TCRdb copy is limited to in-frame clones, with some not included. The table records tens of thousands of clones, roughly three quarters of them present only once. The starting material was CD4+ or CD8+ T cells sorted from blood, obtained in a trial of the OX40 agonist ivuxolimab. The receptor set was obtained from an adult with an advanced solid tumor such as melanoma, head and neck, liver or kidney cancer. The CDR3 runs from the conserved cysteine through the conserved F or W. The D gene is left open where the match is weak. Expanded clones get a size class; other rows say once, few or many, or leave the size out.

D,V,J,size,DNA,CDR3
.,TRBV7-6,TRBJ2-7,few,TGTGCCAGCAGCTTAGCATTCTCAGATCTCGGGACACCTGGCTACGAGCAGTACTTC,CASSLAFSDLGTPGYEQYF
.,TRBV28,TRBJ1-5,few,TGTGCCAGCGGGGGGGTCAATCAGCCCCAGCATTTT,CASGGVNQPQHF
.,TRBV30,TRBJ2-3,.,TGTGCCTTCTCATCAGGGTTACGCACAGATACGCAGTATTTT,CAFSSGLRTDTQYF
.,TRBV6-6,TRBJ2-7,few,TGTGCCAGCAGTTACAGACAATCCGGCGAGCAGTACTTC,CASSYRQSGEQYF
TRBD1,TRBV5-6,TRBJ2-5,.,TGTGCCAGCAGCGAAGGGACAGGGGGCTGGGAGACCCAGTACTTC,CASSEGTGGWETQYF
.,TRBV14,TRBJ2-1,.,TGTGCCAGCAGCCCCTTAGAGGGGTGGGAGACCTACAATGAGCAGTTCTTC,CASSPLEGWETYNEQFF
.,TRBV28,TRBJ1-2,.,TGTGCCAGCAGCCAATCGCGGAGCTATGGCTACACCTTC,CASSQSRSYGYTF
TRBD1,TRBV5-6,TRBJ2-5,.,TGTGCCAGCAGCTTTATTGGGACAGGGAGTAAGACCCAGTACTTC,CASSFIGTGSKTQYF
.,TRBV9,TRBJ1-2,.,TGTGCCAGCAGTCGCCTCAGGGGACTTCGCTATGGCTACACCTTC,CASSRLRGLRYGYTF
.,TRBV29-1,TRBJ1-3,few,TGCAGCGTTGGAGAGCCTGGAAACACCATATATTTT,CSVGEPGNTIYF
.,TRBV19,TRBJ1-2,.,TGTGCCAGTAGTACCGAGCGGGACGGCCGTCGGGTTCATGGCTACACCTTC,CASSTERDGRRVHGYTF
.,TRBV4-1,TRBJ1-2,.,TGCGCCAGCAGCCACAGGGGCGGCTACACCTTC,CASSHRGGYTF
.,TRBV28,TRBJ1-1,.,TGTGCCAGCAGCCCGACAGGTGTTAACACTGAAGCTTTCTTT,CASSPTGVNTEAFF
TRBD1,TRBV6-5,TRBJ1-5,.,TGTGCCAGCAGTTCAGGGGGGCAGGGCGGCCAGCCCCAGCATTTT,CASSSGGQGGQPQHF
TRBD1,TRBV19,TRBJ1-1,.,TGTGCCAGTAGTATAGAGCAGGGGGCGGCTGAAGCTTTCTTT,CASSIEQGAAEAFF
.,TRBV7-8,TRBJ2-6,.,TGTGCCGCCTCCCAGAGCTCTGGGGCCAACGTCCTGACTTTC,CAASQSSGANVLTF
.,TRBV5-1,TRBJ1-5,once,TGCGCCAGCAGCCCCGGACAGAATTGGAGCAATCAGCCCCAGCATTTT,CASSPGQNWSNQPQHF
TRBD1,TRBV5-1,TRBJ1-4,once,TGCGCCAGCAGCCCTGGACAGGGGTTGGAAAAACTGTTTTTT,CASSPGQGLEKLFF
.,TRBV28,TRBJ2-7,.,TGTGCCAGCAGGGAGGGCTACGAGCAGTACTTC,CASREGYEQYF
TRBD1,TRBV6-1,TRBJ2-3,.,TGTGCCAGCAGGAGGGACAGGGGGGGAGATACGCAGTATTTT,CASRRDRGGDTQYF
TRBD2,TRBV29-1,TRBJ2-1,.,TGCAGCGTTGGGGGCGGGAGGGCCCGGGAATACAATGAGCAGTTCTTC,CSVGGGRAREYNEQFF
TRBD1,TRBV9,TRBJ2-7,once,TGTGCCAGCACTTTTCCCCCGGACAGGGGAGAGCAGTACTTC,CASTFPPDRGEQYF
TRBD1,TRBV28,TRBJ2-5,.,TGTGCCAGCAGTCCCGGGACAGGGGGCAGGGAGACCCAGTACTTC,CASSPGTGGRETQYF
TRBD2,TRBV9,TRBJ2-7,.,TGTGCCAGCAGCGTAGTAGCGGGTGGATCCGAGCAGTACTTC,CASSVVAGGSEQYF
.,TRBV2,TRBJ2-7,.,TGTGCCAGCACCCTCCAGGGATACGAGCAGTACTTC,CASTLQGYEQYF
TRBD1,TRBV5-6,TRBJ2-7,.,TGTGCCAGCAGCTTGGGGACAGGAATCTACGAGCAGTACTTC,CASSLGTGIYEQYF
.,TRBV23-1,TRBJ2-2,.,TGCGCCAGCAGTCAATCCCAACTGTGCACCGGGGAGCTGTTTTTT,CASSQSQLCTGELFF
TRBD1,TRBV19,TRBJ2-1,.,TGTGCCAGTAGTATACCAGGGGGCTACAATGAGCAGTTCTTC,CASSIPGGYNEQFF
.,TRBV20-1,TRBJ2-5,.,TGCAGTGCTAGTTCCGGGACCCAGTACTTC,CSASSGTQYF
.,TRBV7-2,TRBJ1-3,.,TGTGCCAGCAGCTTCAAGGGGGGAAACACCATATATTTT,CASSFKGGNTIYF
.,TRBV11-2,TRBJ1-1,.,TGTGCCAGCAGCCCCCAACCGACAGCGAACACTGAAGCTTTCTTT,CASSPQPTANTEAFF
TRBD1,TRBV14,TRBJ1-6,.,TGTGCCAGCAGCTATGACAGGGCATATAATTCACCCCTCCACTTT,CASSYDRAYNSPLHF
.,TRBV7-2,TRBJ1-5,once,TGTGCCAGCAGCCTAAGGTCGGGGTCTGGCAATCAGCCCCAGCATTTT,CASSLRSGSGNQPQHF
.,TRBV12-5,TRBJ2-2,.,TGTGCTAGTGCCCTGGTGACGTTGAACACCGGGGAGCTGTTTTTT,CASALVTLNTGELFF
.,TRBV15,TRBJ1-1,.,TGTGCCACCAGCAGAGGGATGACTACTGAAGCTTTCTTT,CATSRGMTTEAFF
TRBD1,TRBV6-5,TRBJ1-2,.,TGTGCCAGCAGCAGCCGACAGGGGCACGATGGCTACACCTTC,CASSSRQGHDGYTF
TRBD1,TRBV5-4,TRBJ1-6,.,TGTGCCAGCAGCCTACCGGGACAGGGGAATTCACCCCTCCACTTT,CASSLPGQGNSPLHF
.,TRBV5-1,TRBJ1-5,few,TGCGCCAGCAGCTCTTCCCGAGGGCCCCAGCATTTT,CASSSSRGPQHF
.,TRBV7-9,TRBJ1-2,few,TGTGCCAGCAGCTTAGACGGTAGCAGCTATGGCTACACCTTC,CASSLDGSSYGYTF
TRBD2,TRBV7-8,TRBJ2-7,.,TGTGCCAGCAGCTTTAGCGGGAGGGTCAGCTACGAGCAGTACTTC,CASSFSGRVSYEQYF
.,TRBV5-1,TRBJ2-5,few,TGCGCCAGCAGCTTCGACCCGGTACCCCAAGAGACCCAGTACTTC,CASSFDPVPQETQYF
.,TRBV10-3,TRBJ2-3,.,TGTGCCATCAAGCAGGGACCCACAGATACGCAGTATTTT,CAIKQGPTDTQYF
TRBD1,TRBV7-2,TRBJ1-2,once,TGTGCCAGCAGCCCCGGGACAGCTTATGGCTACACCTTC,CASSPGTAYGYTF
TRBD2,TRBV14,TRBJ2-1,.,TGTGCCAGCAGCCGGGGACTAGCGGGGGGTCCGAGCTCCTACAATGAGCAGTTCTTC,CASSRGLAGGPSSYNEQFF
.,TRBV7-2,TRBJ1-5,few,TGTGCCAGCAGCTTAGCATCGCGGCAGATTAATCAGCCCCAGCATTTT,CASSLASRQINQPQHF
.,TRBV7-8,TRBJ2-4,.,TGTGCCAGCAGCTTAGGCAGATTCATAGCCAAAAACATTCAGTACTTC,CASSLGRFIAKNIQYF
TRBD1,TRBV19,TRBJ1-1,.,TGTGCCAGTGGACAGGGGGCATACGACACTGAAGCTTTCTTT,CASGQGAYDTEAFF
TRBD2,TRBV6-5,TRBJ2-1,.,TGTGCCAGCAGTTACAACGGACTAGACAATGAGCAGTTCTTC,CASSYNGLDNEQFF
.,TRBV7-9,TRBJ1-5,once,TGTGCCAGCAGCTCTCAGGGAGATCAGCCCCAGCATTTT,CASSSQGDQPQHF
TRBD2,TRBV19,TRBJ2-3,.,TGTGCCAGTAGAGGGACTAGCTTCGATACGCAGTATTTT,CASRGTSFDTQYF